Listed below are T cell receptor beta chains from one sample, sequenced in a study of cytomegalovirus exposure and HLA in healthy donors. Method: immunoSEQ multiplex PCR; TCRdb's copy keeps in-frame clones and lacks some. The table includes approximately 88,000 clones, approximately 96% detected once. Sequenced material: PBMCs. The origin of the receptors is a woman younger than 35 in good health and CMV-seronegative. The CDR3 runs from the conserved cysteine through the conserved F or W. Fields, in order: J gene, D gene, V gene, CDR3 protein. A D gene is named only where the DNA matches it firmly.

TRBJ2-3	NA	TRBV11-2	CASSPHLGSSTDTQYF
TRBJ2-2	NA	TRBV18	CASLRRQGGFANTGELFF
TRBJ2-5	NA	TRBV27	CASSLSPRGKRHRSQETQYF
TRBJ2-7	NA	TRBV27	CASRANRDTYYEQYF
TRBJ2-7	NA	TRBV5-8	CASSLATYEQYF
TRBJ2-7	TRBD1	TRBV6-5	CASSSDRALTYEQYF
TRBJ2-1	TRBD2	TRBV27	CATPRLAGGDLNEQFF
TRBJ2-2	NA	TRBV14	CASSHYGATNTGELFF
TRBJ1-5	NA	TRBV15	CATRPGPDYNQPQHF
TRBJ2-3	TRBD2	TRBV19	CASSIDPLAGGTDTQYF
TRBJ1-1	TRBD1	TRBV7-9	CASSQTGEEAFF
TRBJ2-3	TRBD2	TRBV28	CASSSNALGSGRAGSTDTQYF
TRBJ2-7	TRBD2	TRBV6-1	CASSEAQLAGRTYEQYF